These T cell receptor beta chains were read from a single sample in a study of blood T cells in healthy people across ages. One entry per CDR3 protein, called by TCRdb with MiXCR from the 5' RACE reads. The sample includes hundreds of thousands of distinct CDR3 sequences, 40% to 45% seen only once; the top ten take 30%. The source material was blood. The receptors stem from a man older than 75 in good health. Both conserved end residues are part of each CDR3. The order of the fields is clone size, J gene, D gene, V gene, CDR3 DNA, CDR3 protein. D genes are given only for firm matches. Only some rows state a clone size, as once, few, many or a class for expanded clones.

clone size: .
J gene: TRBJ1-3
D gene: .
V gene: TRBV7-2
CDR3 DNA: TGTGCCAGCAGCTCGCGGGGCCCTGGAAACACCACATATTTT
CDR3 protein: CASSSRGPGNTTYF

clone size: .
J gene: TRBJ2-7
D gene: .
V gene: TRBV5-6
CDR3 DNA: TGTGCCAGCAGCCCGGGACGCTTGGTTGTCTACGAGCAGTACTTC
CDR3 protein: CASSPGRLVVYEQYF

clone size: few
J gene: TRBJ2-5
D gene: TRBD2
V gene: TRBV4-2
CDR3 DNA: TGTGCCAGCAGCCCGGGGACCCGGGGGGGCAATGAGCAGTACTTC
CDR3 protein: CASSPGTRGGNEQYF

clone size: .
J gene: TRBJ2-1
D gene: .
V gene: TRBV6-6
CDR3 DNA: TGTGCCAGCAGTTACAGTTCCGATGAGCAGTTCTTC
CDR3 protein: CASSYSSDEQFF

clone size: .
J gene: TRBJ2-1
D gene: TRBD2
V gene: TRBV20-1
CDR3 DNA: TGCAGTGCTAGTCTGGCGGGGGTCTCCTACAATGAGCAGTTCTTC
CDR3 protein: CSASLAGVSYNEQFF

clone size: once
J gene: TRBJ2-4
D gene: .
V gene: TRBV20-1
CDR3 DNA: TGCAGTGCTAGCTCCCCCTTTGGGGCCAAAAACATTCAGTACTTC
CDR3 protein: CSASSPFGAKNIQYF

clone size: .
J gene: TRBJ2-1
D gene: TRBD1
V gene: TRBV20-1
CDR3 DNA: TGCAGTGCTAGAGATGGGGACAGGGATTTCAATGAGCAGTTCTTC
CDR3 protein: CSARDGDRDFNEQFF

clone size: few
J gene: TRBJ2-1
D gene: .
V gene: TRBV9
CDR3 DNA: TGTGCCAGCAGCGTACGTCTTAGCAATGAGCAGTTCTTC
CDR3 protein: CASSVRLSNEQFF

clone size: .
J gene: TRBJ1-1
D gene: .
V gene: TRBV5-1
CDR3 DNA: TGCGCCAGCAGCTTAATGGGGGGTCGGGGGAACACTGAAGCTTTCTTT
CDR3 protein: CASSLMGGRGNTEAFF

clone size: .
J gene: TRBJ2-3
D gene: .
V gene: TRBV27
CDR3 DNA: TGTGCCAGCAGTGGACCCTTTCCCACAGATACGCAGTATTTT
CDR3 protein: CASSGPFPTDTQYF

clone size: many
J gene: TRBJ2-6
D gene: .
V gene: TRBV6-2/TRBV6-3
CDR3 DNA: TGTGCCAGCTCAAGACAGCTGGGGGCCAACGTCCTGACTTTC
CDR3 protein: CASSRQLGANVLTF

clone size: .
J gene: TRBJ2-7
D gene: .
V gene: TRBV7-2
CDR3 DNA: TGTGCCAGCAGCTTAGGAGGCAGGGACTACGAGCAGTACTTC
CDR3 protein: CASSLGGRDYEQYF

clone size: .
J gene: TRBJ2-7
D gene: TRBD2
V gene: TRBV10-2
CDR3 DNA: TGCGCCAGCGAGCGGGGTCCCACCAATGAGCAGTACTTC
CDR3 protein: CASERGPTNEQYF

clone size: .
J gene: TRBJ2-2
D gene: TRBD2
V gene: TRBV6-6
CDR3 DNA: TGTGCCAGCAGTGACGGGACTAGCGGGGAGCTGTTTTTT
CDR3 protein: CASSDGTSGELFF

clone size: .
J gene: TRBJ2-7
D gene: TRBD1
V gene: TRBV18
CDR3 DNA: TGTGCCAGCTCACCCCTTCCCCCCAACGGACAGGGCCACGAGCAGTACTTC
CDR3 protein: CASSPLPPNGQGHEQYF

clone size: few
J gene: TRBJ2-2
D gene: .
V gene: TRBV28
CDR3 DNA: TGTGCCAGCACTCCCGAAGCCGGGGAGCTGTTTTTT
CDR3 protein: CASTPEAGELFF

clone size: .
J gene: TRBJ2-7
D gene: TRBD1
V gene: TRBV10-1
CDR3 DNA: TGCGCCAGTGGGACAGGCTACGAGCAGTACTTC
CDR3 protein: CASGTGYEQYF

clone size: .
J gene: TRBJ2-3
D gene: TRBD2
V gene: TRBV27
CDR3 DNA: TGTGCCAGCAGTCCCATCTTTATAGCGGGAGGGGGGGCAGATACGCAGTATTTT
CDR3 protein: CASSPIFIAGGGADTQYF

clone size: .
J gene: TRBJ2-7
D gene: .
V gene: TRBV3-1
CDR3 DNA: TGTGCCAGCAGCCCCCGGGGCCATACCCACGAGCAGTACTTC
CDR3 protein: CASSPRGHTHEQYF

clone size: .
J gene: TRBJ2-7
D gene: .
V gene: TRBV6-2/TRBV6-3
CDR3 DNA: TGTGCCAGCACTACCCTGGGACAAAGCTCCTACGAGCAGTACTTC
CDR3 protein: CASTTLGQSSYEQYF

clone size: .
J gene: TRBJ1-1
D gene: .
V gene: TRBV29-1
CDR3 DNA: TGCAGCGCCGTCGCCAGGGGTGGAGGCACTGAAGCTTTCTTT
CDR3 protein: CSAVARGGGTEAFF

clone size: .
J gene: TRBJ2-3
D gene: .
V gene: TRBV20-1
CDR3 DNA: TGCAGTGCTAGCGGGGGAGGTAGCACAGATACGCAGTATTTT
CDR3 protein: CSASGGGSTDTQYF

clone size: .
J gene: TRBJ1-5
D gene: TRBD1
V gene: TRBV11-2
CDR3 DNA: TGTGCCAGCAGCTTAGGACAGGGAAGGGATCAGCCCCAGCATTTT
CDR3 protein: CASSLGQGRDQPQHF

clone size: .
J gene: TRBJ1-5
D gene: .
V gene: TRBV20-1
CDR3 DNA: TGCAGTGCTAGTAGGGGCCCAAGCAATCAGCCCCAGCATTTT
CDR3 protein: CSASRGPSNQPQHF

clone size: .
J gene: TRBJ2-3
D gene: .
V gene: TRBV20-1
CDR3 DNA: TGCAGTGCTAGGAATAGCGGCACAGATACGCAGTATTTT
CDR3 protein: CSARNSGTDTQYF

clone size: many
J gene: TRBJ2-7
D gene: .
V gene: TRBV5-1
CDR3 DNA: TGCGCCAGCAGCACGGACACCCGTCTAGGCTACGAGCAGTACTTC
CDR3 protein: CASSTDTRLGYEQYF

clone size: .
J gene: TRBJ2-5
D gene: TRBD2
V gene: TRBV4-1
CDR3 DNA: TGCGCCAGCAGCAAAGGGACTACAAAAGAGACCCAGTACTTC
CDR3 protein: CASSKGTTKETQYF

clone size: .
J gene: TRBJ2-3
D gene: .
V gene: TRBV20-1
CDR3 DNA: TGCAGTGCTAGAGGCAGGAGCGAACCCACAGATACGCAGTATTTT
CDR3 protein: CSARGRSEPTDTQYF

clone size: .
J gene: TRBJ2-5
D gene: .
V gene: TRBV7-2
CDR3 DNA: TGTGCCAGCAGCTTCCCTTCGTGGGGTCAAGAGACCCAGTACTTC
CDR3 protein: CASSFPSWGQETQYF

clone size: .
J gene: TRBJ2-1
D gene: TRBD2
V gene: TRBV7-3
CDR3 DNA: TGTGCCAGCAGCTCTAGCGGGAGGTTGGGTGGTAATGAGCAGTTCTTC
CDR3 protein: CASSSSGRLGGNEQFF

clone size: once
J gene: TRBJ2-7
D gene: .
V gene: TRBV6-5
CDR3 DNA: TGTGCCAGCAGGCCCCGGGGGGCGGGCGGGTACAATGAGCAGTACTTC
CDR3 protein: CASRPRGAGGYNEQYF

clone size: .
J gene: TRBJ2-5
D gene: TRBD1
V gene: TRBV28
CDR3 DNA: TGTGCCAGCAGTTCCTCCGGGACAGGGCAAGAGACCCAGTACTTC
CDR3 protein: CASSSSGTGQETQYF

clone size: .
J gene: TRBJ2-7
D gene: .
V gene: TRBV20-1
CDR3 DNA: TGCAGTGCTGCGGACGGGGATTCTGTCTCCTACGAGCAGTACTTC
CDR3 protein: CSAADGDSVSYEQYF

clone size: few
J gene: TRBJ1-1
D gene: .
V gene: TRBV18
CDR3 DNA: TGTGCCAGCTCACCGGGACGGTCAAACACTGAAGCTTTCTTT
CDR3 protein: CASSPGRSNTEAFF

clone size: few
J gene: TRBJ2-7
D gene: TRBD1
V gene: TRBV24-1
CDR3 DNA: TGTGCCACCAGTGACCCGGGACAGGGCAACTACGAGCAGTACTTC
CDR3 protein: CATSDPGQGNYEQYF

clone size: .
J gene: TRBJ2-2
D gene: .
V gene: TRBV9
CDR3 DNA: TGTGCCAGCAGCCCCCGCCGCCCGGGGAGGAACACCGGGGAGCTGTTTTTT
CDR3 protein: CASSPRRPGRNTGELFF

clone size: few
J gene: TRBJ1-2
D gene: .
V gene: TRBV11-2
CDR3 DNA: TGTGCCAGCAGCTTACCACCGCTACCCGGCTACACCTTC
CDR3 protein: CASSLPPLPGYTF

clone size: .
J gene: TRBJ1-1
D gene: TRBD1
V gene: TRBV10-3
CDR3 DNA: TGTGCCATAGGACAGGGGGCTGATGCCGCTGAAGCTTTCTTT
CDR3 protein: CAIGQGADAAEAFF

clone size: few
J gene: TRBJ2-7
D gene: TRBD2
V gene: TRBV6-2/TRBV6-3
CDR3 DNA: TGTGCCAGCAGTGCACTAGCGGACTCCTACGAGCAGTACTTC
CDR3 protein: CASSALADSYEQYF

clone size: .
J gene: TRBJ2-1
D gene: .
V gene: TRBV7-2
CDR3 DNA: TGTGCCAGCAGCTTAAGGGGCAGCCCGAGCTCCTACAATGAGCAGTTCTTC
CDR3 protein: CASSLRGSPSSYNEQFF

clone size: few
J gene: TRBJ2-7
D gene: .
V gene: TRBV12-3/TRBV12-4
CDR3 DNA: TGTGCCAGCAGTTTGGAGGCGATTTCCTACGAGCAGTACTTC
CDR3 protein: CASSLEAISYEQYF

clone size: few
J gene: TRBJ2-3
D gene: .
V gene: TRBV6-2/TRBV6-3
CDR3 DNA: TGTGCCAGCAGTTACGCGAGTCCAGATACGCAGTATTTT
CDR3 protein: CASSYASPDTQYF

clone size: .
J gene: TRBJ1-6
D gene: .
V gene: TRBV7-2
CDR3 DNA: TGTGCCAGCAGCATGCGGGACATCCGAGGAAACTCACCCCTCCACTTT
CDR3 protein: CASSMRDIRGNSPLHF

clone size: .
J gene: TRBJ1-1
D gene: TRBD1
V gene: TRBV4-3
CDR3 DNA: TGCGCCAGCGGACCAGGGGGCTTGGGGAACACTGAAACTTTCTTT
CDR3 protein: CASGPGGLGNTETFF

clone size: .
J gene: TRBJ1-2
D gene: TRBD1
V gene: TRBV27
CDR3 DNA: TGTGCCAGCAGTCGATTTTACATCGGGACAGGGGGCGGTGGCTACACCTTC
CDR3 protein: CASSRFYIGTGGGGYTF

clone size: .
J gene: TRBJ2-3
D gene: TRBD2
V gene: TRBV11-3
CDR3 DNA: TGTGCCAGCAGCTTACGAGCGGGGACGGTACCAGATACGCAGTATTTT
CDR3 protein: CASSLRAGTVPDTQYF

clone size: .
J gene: TRBJ2-5
D gene: .
V gene: TRBV6-1
CDR3 DNA: TGTGCCACGGACACTAAAGAGACCCAGTACTTC
CDR3 protein: CATDTKETQYF

clone size: .
J gene: TRBJ2-7
D gene: .
V gene: TRBV9
CDR3 DNA: TGTGCCAGCAGCGTTACGATCGGCTCCTACGAGCAGTACTTC
CDR3 protein: CASSVTIGSYEQYF

clone size: few
J gene: TRBJ2-1
D gene: .
V gene: TRBV6-5
CDR3 DNA: TGTGCCAGCACCCAAAAGACGGGCATCCTGTATGAGCAGTTCTTC
CDR3 protein: CASTQKTGILYEQFF

clone size: few
J gene: TRBJ2-3
D gene: .
V gene: TRBV6-2/TRBV6-3
CDR3 DNA: TGTGCCAGCAGTGTGACTGGTTATACGCAGTATTTT
CDR3 protein: CASSVTGYTQYF

clone size: .
J gene: TRBJ2-1
D gene: .
V gene: TRBV7-8
CDR3 DNA: TGTGCCAGCAGCTACAATGGGGATTCCTACAATGAGCAGTTCTTC
CDR3 protein: CASSYNGDSYNEQFF

clone size: .
J gene: TRBJ2-5
D gene: .
V gene: TRBV6-2/TRBV6-3
CDR3 DNA: TGTGCCAGCAGTTACGTGCAGGGGGGGTATGAGCAGTACTTC
CDR3 protein: CASSYVQGGYEQYF

clone size: .
J gene: TRBJ2-3
D gene: .
V gene: TRBV6-2/TRBV6-3
CDR3 DNA: TGTGCCAGCAGTAACCGGGGCGCTAGCACAGATACGCAGTATTTT
CDR3 protein: CASSNRGASTDTQYF

clone size: .
J gene: TRBJ2-1
D gene: TRBD2
V gene: TRBV6-2/TRBV6-3
CDR3 DNA: TGTGCCAGCAGTTCCGCCCTAGCGGGGGCGGTAAATGAGCAGTTCTTC
CDR3 protein: CASSSALAGAVNEQFF

clone size: .
J gene: TRBJ2-7
D gene: TRBD1
V gene: TRBV7-8
CDR3 DNA: TGTGCCAGCAGCTTAGCGGGACAGCAGTCCTACGAGCAGTACTTC
CDR3 protein: CASSLAGQQSYEQYF